A selection of T cell receptor beta chains follows, all from one sample in a study of regulatory T cells in long-lasting Graves disease. TCRdb re-called the multiplex PCR reads with MiXCR, one entry per CDR3 protein. This repertoire shows approximately 470,000 distinct CDR3 sequences, about a sixth found once; its top ten account for 12%. These data were also filed under a second study, of T cells in Graves' hyperthyroidism and ophthalmopathy.

The sequenced sample was peripheral blood mononuclear cells (PBMCs), obtained at new diagnosis, from a patient treated with antithyroid drugs. Source of these receptors: a man between 40 and 49 years old with Graves disease. The CDR3 runs from the conserved cysteine through the conserved F or W. The D gene is left open where the match is weak. Size values are once, few and many counts, or a class for expanded clones, and some rows have none.

d_call clone_size j_call v_call cdr3_nt cdr3_aa
. . TRBJ2-6 TRBV5-8 TGTGCCAGCAGCTTGAGGGTGGGAACGGGGGCCAACGTCCTGACTTTC CASSLRVGTGANVLTF
. . TRBJ2-3 TRBV14 TGTGCCAGCAGGGAACCTGACTTTTTCCTCTTCAATGATACGCAGTATTTT CASREPDFFLFNDTQYF
. few TRBJ1-5 TRBV28 TGTGCCAGCAGTTTATCCTCCCGTTGGGGGATTTCCAATCAGCCCCAGCATTTT CASSLSSRWGISNQPQHF
. . TRBJ2-1 TRBV5-1 TGCGCCAGCAGCTCAGGGGGCGGGAGCTCCTACAATGAGCAGTTCTTC CASSSGGGSSYNEQFF
. few TRBJ2-5 TRBV2 TGTGCCAGCACCCAACAGGCGGAGACCCAGTACTTC CASTQQAETQYF
. . TRBJ1-2 TRBV19 TGTGCCAGTAGTATAGCGGGTAGTATGGACTATGGCTACACCTTC CASSIAGSMDYGYTF
. many TRBJ1-1 TRBV7-8 TGTGCCAGCGGGTCAGAGCTAAACACTGAAGCTTTCTTT CASGSELNTEAFF
TRBD2 . TRBJ2-7 TRBV7-2 TGTGCCAGCAGCTCACTAGCGGTCCCCGACGAGCAGTACTTC CASSSLAVPDEQYF
TRBD1 few TRBJ2-5 TRBV7-8 TGTGCCAGCAGCTTAATTGCGACAGGGGGCCGTTGCTACTTC CASSLIATGGRCYF
TRBD1 many TRBJ2-1 TRBV10-3 TGTGCCATCAGTGACCTTCTTGGACAGGGGACTCGAAATGAGCAGTTCTTC CAISDLLGQGTRNEQFF
. few TRBJ1-6 TRBV20-1 TGCAGTGCTAGCTCGTTGGGTAGTAGTTCACCCCTCCACTTT CSASSLGSSSPLHF
. many TRBJ1-2 TRBV11-3 TGTGCCAGCAGCTCGGGACCCCGGGTCACCTTC CASSSGPRVTF
. many TRBJ2-3 TRBV18 TGTGCCAGCTCACCTTTACTAACCTTATCGGCAGATACGCAGTATTTT CASSPLLTLSADTQYF
TRBD2 . TRBJ2-7 TRBV2 TGTGCCAGCAGTGATGGCGGGAGGGCTTCAAACGACTACGAGCAGTACTTC CASSDGGRASNDYEQYF
. . TRBJ2-5 TRBV28 TGTGCCAGCAGGGGGGGCAAACCGCTACAAGAGACCCAGTACTTC CASRGGKPLQETQYF
. . TRBJ1-4 TRBV6-1 TGTGCCAGCATCAGGGGAACAACTAATGAAAAACTGTTTTTT CASIRGTTNEKLFF
. many TRBJ2-7 TRBV12-5 TGTGCTAGTGGTGCCGGGACGTGGGAAGGCGAGCAGTACTTC CASGAGTWEGEQYF
TRBD1 . TRBJ1-2 TRBV12-3/TRBV12-4 TGTGCCAGCAGTTTTGGGACAGCCAACTATGGCTACGCCTTC CASSFGTANYGYAF
. many TRBJ1-1 TRBV28 TGTGCCAGCAGTTTAAGGGGACTGAACACTGAAGCTTTCTTT CASSLRGLNTEAFF
TRBD2 many TRBJ2-1 TRBV7-9 TGTGCCAGCAGCCCCCCGCTAGCGGGAGTAGATGAGCAGTTCTTC CASSPPLAGVDEQFF
TRBD2 few TRBJ2-1 TRBV9 TGTGCCAGCAGCGTAGGCGCTAGCGGGGTCAATGAGCAGTTCTTC CASSVGASGVNEQFF
TRBD2 many TRBJ2-3 TRBV5-4 TGTGCCAGCAGCTTGGTGCGGGAGGGCCCCACAGATACGCAGTATTTT CASSLVREGPTDTQYF
TRBD2 many TRBJ2-1 TRBV20-1 TGCAGTGCAATTAGCGGGAGCTCAATGAATGAGCAGTTCTTC CSAISGSSMNEQFF
. few TRBJ2-7 TRBV24-1 TGTGCCACCAGTGATGCACAGGGTCGGGGCGAGCAGTACTTC CATSDAQGRGEQYF
. many TRBJ2-5 TRBV2 TGTGCCAGCAGGCTTTCTCAAGAGACCCAGTACTTC CASRLSQETQYF
. . TRBJ2-1 TRBV15 TGTGCCACCAGCAGTAAGGGACTGCAGTTCTTC CATSSKGLQFF
. few TRBJ1-1 TRBV30 TGTGCCTGGAGTCTTCGGGGGGGGGTGAACACTGAAGCTTTCTTT CAWSLRGGVNTEAFF
. many TRBJ2-1 TRBV5-1 TGCGCCAGCAGCTTGTCCGGGGCAGTCAATGAGCAGTTCTTC CASSLSGAVNEQFF
TRBD2 few TRBJ2-1 TRBV28 TGTGCCAGCAAAAGAGCGGGAGGTGGGAATGAGCAGTTCTTC CASKRAGGGNEQFF
TRBD2 many TRBJ2-2 TRBV29-1 TGCAGCGTTTTCAGCGGGAGGGCCTCCACCGGGGAGCTGTTTTTT CSVFSGRASTGELFF
TRBD1 . TRBJ1-5 TRBV29-1 TGCAGCGCCTTGACAGGGTTGGGCAATCAGCCCCAGCATTTT CSALTGLGNQPQHF
. many TRBJ2-7 TRBV12-3/TRBV12-4 TGTGCCAGCAGTTTCTGGGGGGAGCAGTACTTC CASSFWGEQYF
. many TRBJ2-1 TRBV2 TGTGCCAGCAATTTTACAGGGTCCTACAATGAGCAGTTCTTC CASNFTGSYNEQFF
. many TRBJ2-2 TRBV30 TGTGCCTGGAAACCCCAGGCTACTGACACCGGGGAGCTGTTTTTT CAWKPQATDTGELFF
TRBD2 many TRBJ2-3 TRBV28 TGTGCCAGCAGTTTAGAGAGTCGGCGGGAGGGTCGCAGGGATACGCAGTATTTT CASSLESRREGRRDTQYF
TRBD2 many TRBJ2-3 TRBV18 TGTGCCAGCTCAGCGACTAGCGGGAGGATTTCAGATACGCAGTATTTT CASSATSGRISDTQYF
TRBD1 . TRBJ1-3 TRBV28 TGTGCCAGCCTGCCCGCCGACAGGGTCTCTGGAAACACCATATATTTT CASLPADRVSGNTIYF